This is a list of T cell receptor beta chains from one sample in a study of control samples from healthy donors and cancer patients. The table came from immunoSEQ multiplex PCR; TCRdb's copy has only in-frame clones and leaves some out. The table includes roughly 150,000 clones, around 90% detected once. Input material: blood. The origin of the receptors is a man younger than 35 in good health. Both conserved end residues are part of each CDR3. A D gene is named only where the DNA matches it firmly. Clone size is given for some rows only: seen once, a few or many times, or a class if the clone is expanded.

-	TRBV4-3	TRBJ1-1	-	TGCGCCAGCAGCCCTGGGGTCGGACAGATGAACACTGAAGCTTTCTTT	CASSPGVGQMNTEAFF
-	TRBV9	TRBJ2-5	-	TGTGCCAGCAGCCCTCCCGGTGGGGGGCCAGAGACCCAGTACTTC	CASSPPGGGPETQYF
-	TRBV14	TRBJ2-7	-	TGTGCCAGCAGCCAAGGGGGGGACTACGAGCAGTACTTC	CASSQGGDYEQYF
-	TRBV2	TRBJ2-7	-	TGTGCCAGCAGTGACATCTACGAGCAGTACTTC	CASSDIYEQYF
-	TRBV5-4	TRBJ2-7	-	TGTGCCAGCAGCTTGGCAGGGCGGGAGCAGTACTTC	CASSLAGREQYF
-	TRBV4-3	TRBJ1-2	TRBD1	TGCGCCAGCAGCCACTCACAGGGGTATGGAAAAGGCTACACCTTC	CASSHSQGYGKGYTF
-	TRBV10-3	TRBJ1-1	TRBD1	TGTGCCATCAGTGAGTCCCGGGACAGCTCGAACACTGAAGCTTTCTTT	CAISESRDSSNTEAFF
-	TRBV5-6	TRBJ2-5	-	TGTGCCAGCAGCTTGGTTGGGGGCCGGTTGGAGACCCAGTACTTC	CASSLVGGRLETQYF
-	TRBV6-6	TRBJ2-7	TRBD1	TGTGCCAGCAGGGGACAGATCTACGAGCAGTACTTC	CASRGQIYEQYF
-	TRBV28	TRBJ2-5	-	TGTGCCAGCAGGGGGGGGACAGGTATATACCACGAGACCCAGTACTTC	CASRGGTGIYHETQYF
-	TRBV5-1	TRBJ1-4	TRBD1	TGCGCCAGCAGGGCGGACAGGGGGAATGAAAAACTGTTTTTT	CASRADRGNEKLFF
-	TRBV4-1	TRBJ2-5	-	TGCGCCAGCAGCCCCCCAGTCAGCCAAGAGACCCAGTACTTC	CASSPPVSQETQYF
-	TRBV27	TRBJ2-1	-	TGTGCCAGCAGTTTAGCCGGGACGGGCTCCTACAATGAGCAGTTCTTC	CASSLAGTGSYNEQFF
-	TRBV25-1	TRBJ1-3	-	TGTGCCAGCAGCGCTGGGGCTGCGGGACACATATATTTT	CASSAGAAGHIYF
-	TRBV29-1	TRBJ1-2	-	TGCAGCGTGGACCAGCCGGACTATGGCTACACCTTC	CSVDQPDYGYTF
-	TRBV24-1	TRBJ2-3	-	TGTGCCACCAGTGATTTGAGTCAGAACACAGATACGCAGTATTTT	CATSDLSQNTDTQYF
-	TRBV6-2/TRBV6-3	TRBJ2-1	TRBD2	TGTGCCAGCAGTTTCAGGAGCGGGGTCTACAATGAGCAGTTCTTC	CASSFRSGVYNEQFF
-	TRBV15	TRBJ2-6	TRBD1	TGTGCCACCAGCAGACGGACAGGGTCCTCTGGGGCCAACGTCCTGACTTTC	CATSRRTGSSGANVLTF
-	TRBV25-1	TRBJ2-4	TRBD1	TGTGCCAGCAGTGATCCGGGACAGGGGGCCACCAAAAACATTCAGTACTTC	CASSDPGQGATKNIQYF
-	TRBV10-1	TRBJ2-7	-	TGCGCCAGCAGGGCCGGACCAGGAGACGAGCAGTACTTC	CASRAGPGDEQYF
-	TRBV27	TRBJ2-7	TRBD1	TGTGCCAGCAGGAACACCCTCGGACAGGCTGACGAGCAGTACTTC	CASRNTLGQADEQYF
-	TRBV11-2	TRBJ1-1	-	TGTGCCAGCAGCTTAAGGGGTATGAACACTGAAGCTTTCTTT	CASSLRGMNTEAFF
-	TRBV7-8	TRBJ2-7	-	TGTGCCAGCAGCTTTTACGGCAGGGCCAACGAGCAGTACTTC	CASSFYGRANEQYF
-	TRBV7-2	TRBJ2-7	TRBD1	TGTGCCAGCAGCTTACATGGTCAGGGGGCTTACGAGCAGTACTTC	CASSLHGQGAYEQYF
-	TRBV30	TRBJ1-2	TRBD1	TGTGCCTGGAGTCCTAACAGGGGGTTAGGCTACACCTTC	CAWSPNRGLGYTF
once	TRBV14	TRBJ2-7	TRBD2	TGTGCCAGCAGCCCAGGAAATATTGGGCTAGCGGGGGTTTATGTCGAGCAGTACTTC	CASSPGNIGLAGVYVEQYF
-	TRBV28	TRBJ1-2	TRBD1	TGTGCCAGCAGGCGGACAGGGGGCATAGCTAACTATGGCTACACCTTC	CASRRTGGIANYGYTF
-	TRBV7-8	TRBJ1-1	-	TGTGCCAGCAGCTCAGGGAGTACTGAAGCTTTCTTT	CASSSGSTEAFF
-	TRBV29-1	TRBJ1-1	TRBD1	TGCAGCGTCGCTAGGACAGGGGGGAGAACTGAAGCTTTCTTT	CSVARTGGRTEAFF
once	TRBV4-3	TRBJ1-4	-	TGCGCCAGCAGCCAAGACGGTGGGCGGACACTAAATGAAAAACTGTTTTTT	CASSQDGGRTLNEKLFF
-	TRBV27	TRBJ2-5	TRBD2	TGTGCCAGGAGACCCACGGGACTAGCGGGGGGCCTCCAAGAGACCCAGTACTTC	CARRPTGLAGGLQETQYF
-	TRBV7-9	TRBJ1-1	-	TGTGCCAGCAGCCCAAGGTCGGCCCTAGAAGCTTTCTTT	CASSPRSALEAFF
-	TRBV9	TRBJ2-1	TRBD2	TGTGCCAGCGCTCCGACTAGCGGGGGCTACAATGAGCAGTTCTTC	CASAPTSGGYNEQFF
-	TRBV3-1/TRBV3-2	TRBJ2-7	-	TGTGCCAGCAGCCTACGTGCCCCTCCGTCCGAGCAGTACTTC	CASSLRAPPSEQYF
-	TRBV11-2	TRBJ2-5	TRBD2	TGTGCCAGCAGCTACGAGATCGGGGGGAGCCGCGAGACCCAGTACTTC	CASSYEIGGSRETQYF
-	TRBV6-1	TRBJ2-5	TRBD2	TGTGCCAGCAGTGAGGGACTAGCGTCAGAGACCCAGTACTTC	CASSEGLASETQYF
-	TRBV7-2	TRBJ2-5	-	TGTGCCAGCAGCTCCACGGGGGAGACCCAGTACTTC	CASSSTGETQYF
-	TRBV9	TRBJ2-2	TRBD2	TGTGCCAGCAGCATGTCTAGCGGGGGGAACACCGGGGAGCTGTTTTTT	CASSMSSGGNTGELFF
few	TRBV30	TRBJ1-6	-	TGTGCCTGGAGGAGCCCCCAGAGGGGATCACCCCTCCACTTT	CAWRSPQRGSPLHF
-	TRBV5-4	TRBJ1-1	-	TGTGCCAGCAGCAGAGGAAAGCGAGAAAGTGGGGGCCCGAACACTGAAGCTTTCTTT	CASSRGKRESGGPNTEAFF